Following are 7 T cell receptor beta chains from one sample sequenced in a study of T cell changes during pregnancy in multiple sclerosis. The repertoire was sequenced with immunoSEQ multiplex PCR; TCRdb's copy has only in-frame clones and lacks some. This table has about 110,000 clones, about 89% appearing once. Sequencing used peripheral blood, obtained before pregnancy. All receptors come from a female donor with multiple sclerosis, enrolled in a pregnancy study.

The V and J genes are TRBV7-2 and TRBJ1-1; tentative D call: TRBD1 (5 bases). The CDR3 covers 14 residues. Looked up from germline, CDR1 is SGHTA and CDR2 is FQGNSA. V lost 1 base and J lost 5, with 11 bases in between. The DNA for the CDR3 is TGTGCCAGCAGCTTAGGGACTCGGGGGACTGAAGCTTTCTTT. Residues: CASSLGTRGTEAFF. The full variable domain, with the rest looked up from reference TRBV7-2 and TRBJ1-1, is GAGVSQSPSNKVTEKGKDVELRCDPISGHTALYWYRQSLGQGLEFLIYFQGNSAPDKSGLPSDRFSAERTGGSVSTLTIQRTQQEDSAVYLCASSLGTRGTEAFFGQGTRLTVV.

This sequence joins TRBV11-3 and TRBJ2-7, with D possibly being TRBD1 (5 bases). Germline CDR1 and CDR2: SGHNT and YENEEA. The CDR3 extends over 13 amino acids. Trimming removed 4 bases from V and 6 bases from J, with 13 bases in between. The CDR3 DNA is TGTGCCAGCAGCTCAGCTGTCCAGGGCGAGCAGTACTTC. It translates to CASSSAVQGEQYF.

The CDR3 bases are TGTGCCAGCAGTTTTTTCGGGAGCGGCTTAAACACAGATACGCAGTATTTT. Translated, it gives CASSFFGSGLNTDTQYF. This sequence joins TRBV27 and TRBJ2-3, with a tentative D call TRBD2 (6 bases). CDR3 length: 17 amino acids. CDR1 is MNHEY and CDR2 is SMNVEV in the germline V gene (reference sequence). Between the trimmed V and J ends, which lost 3 bases and 2 bases, there was a span of 18 bases.

The chain employs TRBV18 and TRBJ2-7, with D perhaps TRBD1 (6 bases). Trimming shortened V by 2 bases and J by 3 bases, and 11 bases separated the two germline ends. Germline V gene lookup returns CDR1 KGHSH and CDR2 LQKENI. The CDR3 contains 14 residues. The DNA of the CDR3 is TGTGCCAGCTCACCAGGGCAGGGGAGCTACGAGCAGTACTTC. Translation: CASSPGQGSYEQYF.

The V call is TRBV11-3, the J call TRBJ1-2; 7 bases align to TRBD1. Germline CDR1 and CDR2: SGHNT and YENEEA. Losses at the gene ends were 0 bases for V and 5 bases for J; bases not matched to a gene: 9. The CDR3 sequence is 16 residues long. CDR3 amino acids: CASSLDSTGAPYGYTF. DNA of the CDR3: TGTGCCAGCAGCTTAGATTCTACAGGGGCCCCATATGGCTACACCTTC.

The chain couples TRBV4-2 to TRBJ2-1; 14 positions match TRBD2. The CDR3 totals 20 residues. Losses at the gene ends were 0 bases for V and 8 bases for J; bases not matched to a gene: 15. Germline V lookup: CDR1 LGHNA, CDR2 YNFKEQ. CDR3 residues: CASSQDYRQGLAGVRDEQFF. The CDR3, as DNA: TGTGCCAGCAGCCAAGATTACAGACAGGGACTAGCGGGAGTTAGGGATGAGCAGTTCTTC.

DNA for the CDR3: TGTGCCAGCAGCCAAGATCTCAACACCGGGGAGCTGTTTTTT. It specifies CASSQDLNTGELFF. The chain has TRBV4-2 and TRBJ2-2, with D unresolved. The CDR3 is made up of 14 amino acids. The V gene's germline CDR1 is LGHNA and CDR2 YNFKEQ. V was clipped by 0 bases and J by 2 bases, with 4 bases between them.